This TCR beta chain comes out of a study of blood T cell repertoires in COVID-19. The cohort comprised adults aged about 18 to 100 years residing in under 25 US areas. Cohort placement rested on clinical history that participants reported themselves. As processed by the authors: Scientists estimated how many nucleated cells there were by amplifying reference gene primers. Sequencing was performed with immunoSEQ multiplex PCR; in TCRdb, only in-frame clones are kept and a portion is missing. V, J and clone size were drawn from that table, and D and trimming were deduced from the DNA. Among about half a million clones listed, less than 90% were seen once. The specimen sequenced was PBMCs or T cells enriched from blood (not recorded which). This TCR derives from a woman aged 55-70 years who had recovered from COVID-19.

CDR3 sequence reads: CASRAETFSNQPQHF. CDR3 in DNA: TGTGCCAGCAGGGCGGAAACCTTTAGTAATCAGCCCCAGCATTTT. J is TRBJ1-5 and V is TRBV2; D is uncertain. Looked up from germline, CDR1 is SNHLY and CDR2 is FYNNEI. The CDR3 loop spans 15 amino acids. V was cut by 6 bases and J by 4 bases, with 16 bases left in between.